Described below is a single TCR beta chain sequence and its context. In germline, CDR1 is SEHNR, CDR2 FQNEAQ (reference sequence). The junction had 6 bases not matched to a gene; V was cut back by 4 bases and J by 7 bases. The CDR3 runs 13 residues. The sample originates from a study of beta chain features in type 1 diabetes. Sequencing targeted expressed TCRB transcripts, as all isolated RNA had been reverse transcribed. Clones were read by immunoSEQ multiplex PCR, and TCRdb kept only the in-frame ones, dropping some. Here the sample spans under 900,000 clones, roughly 15% being singletons. The clonotype originates from a woman aged 18-29 years in good health. The specimen sequenced was naive CD4+ T cells from blood. This chain links TRBV7-9 with TRBJ1-2; TRBD1 matches at 7 bases. CDR3 protein: CASSSARGLGYTF. CDR3 nucleotide sequence: TGTGCCAGCAGCTCGGCGAGGGGGCTTGGCTACACCTTC.